Listed below are T cell receptor beta chains from one sample, sequenced in a study of T cell responses to AZD1222 COVID-19 vaccine. Measured with immunoSEQ multiplex PCR; TCRdb has only the in-frame clones, and not every one. Of about 120,000 clones in the sample, about 90% were seen once. Sequences were derived from peripheral blood, sampled 28 days after the second AZD1222 dose. The receptors originated from an adult who received the AZD1222 COVID-19 vaccine. Each CDR3 is given with its conserved first and last residue.

CDR3: CASSHRGNDGYTF; J: TRBJ1-2; V: TRBV16
CDR3: CACWGAQYF; J: TRBJ2-5; V: TRBV19
CDR3: CASSSNDRSYGYTF; J: TRBJ1-2; V: TRBV7-9
CDR3: CASSYRSSEAFF; J: TRBJ1-1; V: TRBV10-1
CDR3: CASSKGLAGRETQYF; J: TRBJ2-5; V: TRBV6-6
CDR3: CASSPYRADTQYF; J: TRBJ2-3; V: TRBV5-1
CDR3: CASRPGGVNEQFF; J: TRBJ2-1; V: TRBV2
CDR3: CASSLAGLVHTEAFF; J: TRBJ1-1; V: TRBV5-1
CDR3: CASSLGPNTEAFF; J: TRBJ1-1; V: TRBV11-3
CDR3: CASSIQGLREKLFF; J: TRBJ1-4; V: TRBV13
CDR3: CASSSVARATGNTIYF; J: TRBJ1-3; V: TRBV28
CDR3: CASSDQSRTEAFF; J: TRBJ1-1; V: TRBV6-1
CDR3: CASSVGEGFGNQPQHF; J: TRBJ1-5; V: TRBV9
CDR3: CASSFGRSEAFF; J: TRBJ1-1; V: TRBV12-3/TRBV12-4
CDR3: CASSPLPGSYNSPLHF; J: TRBJ1-6; V: TRBV18
CDR3: CASSQVAGAAGELFF; J: TRBJ2-2; V: TRBV3-1/TRBV3-2
CDR3: CASSYSVDPSTDTQYF; J: TRBJ2-3; V: TRBV6-2/TRBV6-3
CDR3: CASSDGLAGGHEQFF; J: TRBJ2-1; V: TRBV6-4
CDR3: CASSYSGPPEAFF; J: TRBJ1-1; V: TRBV6-5
CDR3: CASSLQRNQPQHF; J: TRBJ1-5; V: TRBV5-5
CDR3: CASSSPGSNVLTF; J: TRBJ2-6; V: TRBV28
CDR3: CASTAEGPTEAFF; J: TRBJ1-1; V: TRBV19
CDR3: CASSLSWVQSSPLHF; J: TRBJ1-6; V: TRBV27
CDR3: CAISESVSSGNTIYF; J: TRBJ1-3; V: TRBV10-3
CDR3: CASSPDRAVNQPQHF; J: TRBJ1-5; V: TRBV6-5
CDR3: CASSWTGGRVEAFF; J: TRBJ1-1; V: TRBV6-2/TRBV6-3
CDR3: CASSMVWSYNSPLHF; J: TRBJ1-6; V: TRBV19
CDR3: CASSLGDREFF; J: TRBJ2-1; V: TRBV28
CDR3: CASIKGSGRSGTGELFF; J: TRBJ2-2; V: TRBV19
CDR3: CASKEAGKASGYTF; J: TRBJ1-2; V: TRBV27
CDR3: CASSLGARSEKLFF; J: TRBJ1-4; V: TRBV7-8
CDR3: CASSPPGVDTQYF; J: TRBJ2-3; V: TRBV18
CDR3: CASSLDTSGRAYEQYF; J: TRBJ2-7; V: TRBV5-1
CDR3: CASSQTANYGYTF; J: TRBJ1-2; V: TRBV11-2
CDR3: CASSSRTGLSVNQPQHF; J: TRBJ1-5; V: TRBV28
CDR3: CASSDRRGEQFF; J: TRBJ2-1; V: TRBV6-1
CDR3: CSVEDSLADNEQFF; J: TRBJ2-1; V: TRBV29-1
CDR3: CASSDSASGGTDTQYF; J: TRBJ2-3; V: TRBV6-4
CDR3: CVDQRLGSLTNTEAFF; J: TRBJ1-1; V: TRBV23-1
CDR3: CAWSLGGGQPQHF; J: TRBJ1-5; V: TRBV30
CDR3: CASSTAGTGVYGYTF; J: TRBJ1-2; V: TRBV19
CDR3: CASRGQGATYEQYF; J: TRBJ2-7; V: TRBV6-5
CDR3: CASSFSGNTIYF; J: TRBJ1-3; V: TRBV7-8
CDR3: CASSSVGVAEDNEQFF; J: TRBJ2-1; V: TRBV5-1
CDR3: CASSAGTGLSGNTIYF; J: TRBJ1-3; V: TRBV5-4
CDR3: CASTVTEYGYTF; J: TRBJ1-2; V: TRBV6-5